This T cell receptor (beta chain) was sequenced for a study of immune characterization of retroperitoneal liposarcoma. MiXCR, applied by TCRdb to the PCR reads, yields one record per CDR3 protein. The data show about 2,300 distinct CDR3 sequences, around 25% seen once. This CDR3 comprises 15 residues. Germline-derived CDR1 and CDR2 are MNHNS and SASEGT. V was shortened by 1 base and J by 10 bases, with 17 bases between the two germline ends. This clonotype is medium-sized in the sample. The chain couples TRBV6-1 to TRBJ2-1; D is perhaps TRBD1 or TRBD2 (5 bases each). The sequenced sample consisted of tumor tissue. This clonotype was sampled from a male donor with retroperitoneal liposarcoma. The CDR3 bases are TGTGCCAGCAGTGAAGGGGACCCAAGCTCCTACGAGCAGTTCTTC. Encoded protein: CASSEGDPSSYEQFF.